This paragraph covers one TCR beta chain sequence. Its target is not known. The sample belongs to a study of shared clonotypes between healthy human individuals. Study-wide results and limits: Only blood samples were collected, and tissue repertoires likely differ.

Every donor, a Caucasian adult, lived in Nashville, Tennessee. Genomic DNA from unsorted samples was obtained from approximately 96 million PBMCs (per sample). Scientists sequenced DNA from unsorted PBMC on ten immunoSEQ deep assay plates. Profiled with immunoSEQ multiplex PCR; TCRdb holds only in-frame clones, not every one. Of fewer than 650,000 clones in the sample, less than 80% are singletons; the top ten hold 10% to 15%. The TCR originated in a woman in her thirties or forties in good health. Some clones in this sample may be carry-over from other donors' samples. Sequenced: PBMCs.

CDR3: CASSPGTSFGDGYTF. The CDR3 nucleotides read TGTGCCAGCTCACCTGGAACCAGCTTCGGGGATGGCTACACCTTC. The rearrangement links TRBV18 to TRBJ1-2; D unresolved. The CDR3 sequence is 15 residues long. Deletions cut 3 bases from V and 6 bases from J, with 17 bases between. Germline CDR1 and CDR2: KGHSH and LQKENI.